The clone carrying this T cell receptor (beta chain) was counted only a few times. As yet, its antigen is unknown. These data come from a study of blood T cells in healthy people across ages. Overall study results and limits: Reliance upon unsorted PBMCs precluded definitive naive versus antigen-experienced comparison.

This CDR3 is built from 13 residues. Trimming took 5 bases from V and 3 from J, leaving 11 bases between them. The germline CDR1 and CDR2 sequences are SGHTA and FQGTGA. Sample-barcoded 5' priming and a J-beta primer mix drove a second PCR of roughly 7 to 11 cycles. Each cDNA molecule received a tag from a template-switch adaptor that had 12 random nucleotides. Each of the samples gave a minimum of 2.5 million paired-end reads that contained CDR3. TCRdb used MiXCR to reprocess the 5' RACE reads, holding one entry per CDR3 protein. Of fewer than 950,000 distinct CDR3 sequences in the sample, about 55% were seen once.

Sequences were obtained from blood. This clonotype originated in an older man in good health. This rearrangement joins TRBV7-3 to TRBJ2-7; either TRBD1 or TRBD2 may supply D (5 bases each). The CDR3 spells CASSPGSGYEQYF. The DNA for the CDR3 is TGTGCCAGCAGCCCAGGGAGCGGCTACGAGCAGTACTTC.